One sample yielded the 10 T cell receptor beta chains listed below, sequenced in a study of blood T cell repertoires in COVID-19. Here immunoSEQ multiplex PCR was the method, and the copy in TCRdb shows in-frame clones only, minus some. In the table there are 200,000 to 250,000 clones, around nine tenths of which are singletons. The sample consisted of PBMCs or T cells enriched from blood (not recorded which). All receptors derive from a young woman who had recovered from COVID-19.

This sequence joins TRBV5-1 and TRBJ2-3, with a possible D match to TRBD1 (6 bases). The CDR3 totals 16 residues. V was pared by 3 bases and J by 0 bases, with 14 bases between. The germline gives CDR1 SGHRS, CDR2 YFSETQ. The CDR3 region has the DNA TGCGCCAGCAGCTCGTTGGACAGCTCTAGCACAGATACGCAGTATTTT. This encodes CASSSLDSSSTDTQYF.

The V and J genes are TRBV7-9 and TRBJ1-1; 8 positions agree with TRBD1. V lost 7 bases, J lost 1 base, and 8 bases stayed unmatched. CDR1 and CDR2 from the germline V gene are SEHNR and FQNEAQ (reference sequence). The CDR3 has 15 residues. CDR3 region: CASNFQGARNTEAFF. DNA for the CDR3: TGTGCCAGCAACTTTCAGGGGGCGAGGAACACTGAAGCTTTCTTT.

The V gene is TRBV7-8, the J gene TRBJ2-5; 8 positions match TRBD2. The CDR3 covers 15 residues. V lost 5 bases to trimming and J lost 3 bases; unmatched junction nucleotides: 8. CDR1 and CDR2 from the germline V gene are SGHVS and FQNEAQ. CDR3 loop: CASSHLAGFEETQYF. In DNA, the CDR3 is TGTGCCAGCAGCCACTTAGCGGGGTTTGAAGAGACCCAGTACTTC.

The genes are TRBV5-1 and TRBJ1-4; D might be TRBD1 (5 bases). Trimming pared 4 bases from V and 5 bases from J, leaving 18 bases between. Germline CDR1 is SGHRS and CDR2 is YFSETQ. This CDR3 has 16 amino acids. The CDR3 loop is CASSDVQGSGNEKLFF. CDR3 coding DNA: TGCGCCAGCAGCGACGTCCAGGGCAGTGGGAATGAAAAACTGTTTTTT.

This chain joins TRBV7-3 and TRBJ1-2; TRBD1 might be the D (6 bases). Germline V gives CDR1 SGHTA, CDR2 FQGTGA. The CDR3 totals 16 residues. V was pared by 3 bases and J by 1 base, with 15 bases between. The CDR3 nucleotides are TGTGCCAGCAGCTTGCCAGGGGCCCATCTTAACTATGGCTACACCTTC. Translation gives CASSLPGAHLNYGYTF.

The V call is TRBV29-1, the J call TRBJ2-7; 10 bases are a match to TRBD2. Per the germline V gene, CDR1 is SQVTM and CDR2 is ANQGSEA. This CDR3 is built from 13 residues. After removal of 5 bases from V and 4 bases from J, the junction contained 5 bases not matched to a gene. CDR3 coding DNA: TGCAGCGTTACCTGGACTAGCGGTTACGAGCAGTACTTC. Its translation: CSVTWTSGYEQYF.

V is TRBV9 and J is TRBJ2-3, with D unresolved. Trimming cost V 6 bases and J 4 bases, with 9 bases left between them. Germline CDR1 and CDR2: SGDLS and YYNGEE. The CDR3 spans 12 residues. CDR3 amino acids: CASTDSPDTQYF. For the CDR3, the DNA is TGTGCCAGCACCGACTCCCCAGATACGCAGTATTTT.

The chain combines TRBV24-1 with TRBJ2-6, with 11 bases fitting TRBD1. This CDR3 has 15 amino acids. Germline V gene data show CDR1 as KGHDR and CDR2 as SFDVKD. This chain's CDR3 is CGTGQGVSGANVLTF. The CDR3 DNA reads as TGTGGGACGGGACAGGGGGTCTCTGGGGCCAACGTCCTGACTTTC.

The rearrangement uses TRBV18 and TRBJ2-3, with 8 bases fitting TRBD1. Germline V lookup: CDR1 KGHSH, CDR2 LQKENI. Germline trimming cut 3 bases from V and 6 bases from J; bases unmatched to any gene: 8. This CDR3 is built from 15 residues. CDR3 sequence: CASSPRPGGADTQYF. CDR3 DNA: TGTGCCAGCTCACCCCGGCCAGGGGGCGCCGATACGCAGTATTTT.

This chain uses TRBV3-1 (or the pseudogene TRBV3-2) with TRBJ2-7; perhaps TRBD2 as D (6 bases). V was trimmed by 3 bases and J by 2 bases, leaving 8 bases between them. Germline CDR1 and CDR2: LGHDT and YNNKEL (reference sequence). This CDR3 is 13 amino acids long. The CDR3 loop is CASSHSGPYEQYF. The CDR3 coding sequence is TGTGCCAGCAGCCACAGCGGGCCCTACGAGCAGTACTTC.